The 27 T cell receptor beta chains below all came from one sample that was sequenced in a study of blood T cell repertoires in COVID-19. Repertoires were generated with immunoSEQ multiplex PCR, while TCRdb's copy carries only in-frame clones and drops some. The table lists some 150,000 clones, over 80% of them singletons, with 3% to 4% in the top ten. The sample was peripheral blood. The source of these receptors is a woman aged 60-70 years who had recovered from COVID-19.

The genes are TRBV5-6 and TRBJ1-3, with 7 nucleotides matching TRBD1. CDR3 length: 16 residues. Trimming cost V 5 bases and J 0 bases; bases outside gene matches: 8. The germline V gene encodes CDR1 SGHDT and CDR2 YYEEEE. CDR3 DNA: TGTGCCAGCAGTTCCACAGGGGACCGCTCTGGAAACACCATATATTTT. Protein product: CASSSTGDRSGNTIYF.

This chain joins TRBV14 and TRBJ1-4, with D maybe TRBD1 (6 bases). The CDR3 consists of 15 residues. The germline V gene has CDR1 SGHDN and CDR2 FVKESK. The V end was cut by 5 bases, the J end by 6 bases, with 16 bases between. The CDR3 sequence is CASSFGRGIDEKLFF. Here the CDR3 DNA reads TGTGCCAGCAGCTTCGGAAGGGGGATTGATGAAAAACTGTTTTTT.

A single count supports this clone. The V gene is TRBV10-3, the J gene TRBJ1-5, with D tentatively TRBD1 (5 bases). Trimming shortened V by 2 bases and J by 5 bases, and 7 bases separated the two germline ends. This CDR3 contains 13 residues. Germline loops: CDR1 ENHRY, CDR2 SYGVKD. As DNA, the CDR3 is TGTGCCATCAGTGAGGCGACAGATCAGCCCCAGCATTTT. Its translation is CAISEATDQPQHF.

The chain links TRBV5-1 to TRBJ1-1, with 7 bases aligning to TRBD1. The CDR3 sequence is 13 residues long. The junction had 4 bases not matched to a gene; V was cut back by 5 bases and J by 3 bases. Germline CDR1 and CDR2: SGHRS and YFSETQ. The CDR3 nucleotides are TGCGCCAGCAGGAGGACAGGAGACACTGAAGCTTTCTTT. Translation: CASRRTGDTEAFF.

The chain combines TRBV5-1 with TRBJ2-7, with 9 bases aligning to TRBD1. This CDR3 region has 15 residues. Germline V lookup: CDR1 SGHRS, CDR2 YFSETQ. J lost 6 bases, V lost 0 bases, and 7 bases had no gene match. The CDR3 sequence is CASSLAGTGFSEQYF. The DNA for the CDR3 is TGCGCCAGCAGCTTGGCCGGGACAGGGTTCAGCGAGCAGTACTTC.

V usage is TRBV30 and J usage is TRBJ2-1; D might be TRBD2 (6 bases). V lost 4 bases and J 2 bases, leaving 9 bases between the germline ends. This CDR3 has 13 amino acids. CDR1 is GTSNPN, CDR2 SVGIG, per germline (reference sequence). Here the CDR3 DNA reads TGTGCCTGGACGGGGGTCACCTACAATGAGCAGTTCTTC. Its translation: CAWTGVTYNEQFF.

This sequence joins TRBV7-9 and TRBJ1-1; D not certain. Germline assignment: CDR1 SEHNR and CDR2 FQNEAQ (reference sequence). V dropped 3 bases and J dropped 0 bases, with 8 bases sitting between them. This CDR3 spans 14 amino acids. DNA for the CDR3: TGTGCCAGCAGCTTTGGCAGTATGAACACTGAAGCTTTCTTT. Amino acids: CASSFGSMNTEAFF.

This clone was detected once. The chain carries TRBV10-3 and TRBJ2-5, with D possibly matching TRBD1 (6 bases). CDR1 and CDR2 (germline): ENHRY, SYGVKD. V dropped 8 bases and J dropped 0 bases, with 16 bases sitting between them. There are 15 residues in the CDR3. This CDR3 is CAIGKGDAYQETQYF. As DNA, the CDR3 is TGTGCCATCGGGAAGGGGGACGCGTACCAAGAGACCCAGTACTTC.

This chain's CDR3 is CASSLALGTSGRNEQFF. The CDR3, as DNA: TGCGCCAGCAGCTTGGCTTTGGGGACTAGCGGACGCAATGAGCAGTTCTTC. This chain uses TRBV5-1 with TRBJ2-1; 11 bases line up with TRBD2. This CDR3 is 17 amino acids long. V gave up 0 bases and J gave up 6 bases; unmatched junction bases: 8. The germline CDR1 and CDR2 sequences are SGHRS and YFSETQ.

This clone came up a few times. V is TRBV4-2 and J is TRBJ1-3; 9 bases match TRBD1. Per germline, CDR1 LGHNA and CDR2 YNFKEQ. The CDR3 is made up of 15 amino acids. With 1 base clipped from V and 2 bases from J, the junction kept 0 bases outside the gene matches. This CDR3 is CASSQGQGAGNTIYF. The CDR3, as DNA: TGTGCCAGCAGCCAAGGACAGGGGGCTGGAAACACCATATATTTT.

CDR3 DNA sequence: TGTGCCAGCAGCGGGTGGGGGCATGACTATGGCTACACCTTC. Translation: CASSGWGHDYGYTF. The chain recombines TRBV6-5 with TRBJ1-2; TRBD1 is a possible D gene (6 bases). Germline CDR1 reads MNHEY; CDR2 reads SVGAGI. Deletions cut 6 bases from V and 3 bases from J, with 14 bases between. This CDR3 is built from 14 residues.

The rearrangement uses TRBV29-1 and TRBJ1-4; tentatively, D is TRBD1 (6 bases). V lost 5 bases and J lost 4, with 17 bases in between. This CDR3 contains 15 residues. The germline CDR1 and CDR2 sequences are SQVTM and ANQGSEA. CDR3 DNA sequence: TGCAGCGTTCCCATGTTCTTAGGGGGTAATGAAAAACTGTTTTTT. Translating gives CSVPMFLGGNEKLFF.

The chain combines TRBV3-1 (or the pseudogene TRBV3-2) with TRBJ1-6; a weak D match, TRBD1 (5 bases). CDR3 length: 14 residues. With 4 bases removed from V and 8 bases from J, the gap between germline ends came to 12 bases. Germline CDR1 is LGHDT and CDR2 is YNNKEL (reference sequence). CDR3 bases: TGTGCCAGCAGCCCCTCCTCGGGGGATTCACCCCTCCACTTT. Protein sequence: CASSPSSGDSPLHF.

The chain combines TRBV5-8 with TRBJ1-6; D not resolved. Deletions cut 0 bases from V and 0 bases from J, with 7 bases between. The CDR3 spans 16 residues. The germline V gene encodes CDR1 SGHTS and CDR2 YDEGEE. The CDR3 region has the DNA TGTGCCAGCAGCTTGGTCGGGAGCTCCTATAATTCACCCCTCCACTTT. Translation gives CASSLVGSSYNSPLHF.

V is TRBV5-6 and J is TRBJ2-2, with D unresolved. The CDR3 sequence is 14 residues long. The germline CDR1 and CDR2 sequences are SGHDT and YYEEEE. The ends were cut back, 4 bases at V and 4 bases at J, with 11 bases in the middle. The CDR3 loop is CASSHNSFTGELFF. Written as DNA, the CDR3 is TGTGCCAGCAGCCATAACAGTTTCACCGGGGAGCTGTTTTTT.

There are a few counts of this clone. The V call is TRBV11-2, the J call TRBJ2-1, with TRBD2 as a possible D gene (6 bases). V gave up 2 bases and J gave up 6 bases, with 20 bases separating them. The CDR3 covers 17 residues. Germline assignment: CDR1 SGHAT and CDR2 FQNNGV. The CDR3 region is CASSLPARTIWGNEQFF. The CDR3, as DNA: TGTGCCAGCAGCTTACCCGCCCGGACTATCTGGGGCAATGAGCAGTTCTTC.

The chain carries TRBV5-1 and TRBJ2-3; 8 bases are a match to TRBD2. V dropped 4 bases and J dropped 2; count of bases not matched to a gene: 6. There are 15 residues in the CDR3. The germline V gene encodes CDR1 SGHRS and CDR2 YFSETQ. CDR3 DNA sequence: TGCGCCAGCAGCCGGATAGCGGGGAACACAGATACGCAGTATTTT. Protein: CASSRIAGNTDTQYF. Looking up the rest from reference TRBV5-1 and TRBJ2-3 gives the full variable domain: KAGVTQTPRYLIKTRGQQVTLSCSPISGHRSVSWYQQTPGQGLQFLFEYFSETQRNKGNFPGRFSGRQFSNSRSEMNVSTLELGDSALYLCASSRIAGNTDTQYFGPGTRLTVL.

The V call is TRBV2, the J call TRBJ1-1, with 9 positions matching TRBD1. V was clipped by 6 bases and J by 10 bases; unmatched bases: 3. The CDR3 is 11 residues long. Germline lookup yields CDR1 SNHLY and CDR2 FYNNEI. The CDR3 nucleotides are TGTGCCAGCAGCCGGGGACAGGGAGCTTTCTTT. It specifies CASSRGQGAFF.

This clone was seen a single time. V usage is TRBV18 and J usage is TRBJ1-1; D is perhaps TRBD1 (5 bases). The V and J ends lost 6 bases and 3 bases respectively, with 14 bases between them. CDR3 length: 14 amino acids. The germline CDR1 and CDR2 sequences are KGHSH and LQKENI. The CDR3 region has the DNA TGTGCCAGCTCCTCAGGGCTTCGGGACACTGAAGCTTTCTTT. Encoded protein: CASSSGLRDTEAFF.

The chain carries TRBV7-2 and TRBJ1-5; TRBD1 matches 7 bases. The CDR3 has 15 residues. The V gene end was trimmed by 5 bases and the J gene end by 3 bases; junction bases not matched to a gene: 7. Germline V CDR1 and CDR2: SGHTA, FQGNSA. CDR3 in amino acids: CASSPRQGPNQPQHF. The CDR3 nucleotides read TGTGCCAGCAGCCCGCGACAGGGTCCCAATCAGCCCCAGCATTTT.

As DNA, the CDR3 is TGTGCCAGCAGTACACACAACCGGGGGTACAATGAGCAGTTCTTC. This encodes CASSTHNRGYNEQFF. V and J are TRBV6-6 and TRBJ2-1; a possible D gene is TRBD2 (6 bases). The germline V and J ends were trimmed by 5 bases and 4 bases, with 15 bases remaining between them. This CDR3 spans 15 amino acids. The V gene's germline CDR1 is MNHNY and CDR2 SVGAGI (reference sequence).

A single count supports this clone. The genes are TRBV6-6 and TRBJ2-3, with D perhaps TRBD2 (6 bases). The CDR3 has 16 amino acids. Germline V gene sequence: CDR1 MNHNY, CDR2 SVGAGI (reference sequence). Trimming shortened V by 5 bases and J by 1 base, and 16 bases separated the two germline ends. CDR3: CASSASGGTGTDTQYF. CDR3 nucleotides: TGTGCCAGCAGTGCTAGTGGGGGGACGGGCACAGATACGCAGTATTTT.

This chain uses TRBV7-9 with TRBJ2-7, with TRBD1 matching over 8 bases. Germline CDR1 is SEHNR and CDR2 is FQNEAQ (reference sequence). With V trimmed by 5 bases and J by 11 bases, 8 bases remained unmatched. The CDR3 runs to 12 residues. CDR3 sequence reads: CASSRFSTGEYF. DNA of the CDR3: TGTGCCAGCAGCCGCTTTTCGACAGGGGAGTACTTC. Full variable domain (remainder filled in from reference TRBV7-9 and TRBJ2-7): DTGVSQNPRHKITKRGQNVTFRCDPISEHNRLYWYRQTLGQGPEFLTYFQNEAQLEKSRLLSDRFSAERPKGSFSTLEIQRTEQGDSAMYLCASSRFSTGEYFGPGTRLTVT.

The V and J genes are TRBV5-1 and TRBJ1-3; no clear D gene. Trimming removed 6 bases at V and 0 bases at J, with 16 bases between. Germline values: CDR1 SGHRS, CDR2 YFSETQ. The CDR3 length is 16 residues. As DNA, the CDR3 is TGCGCCAGCAACGAGGGAACTACCAACTCTGGAAACACCATATATTTT. This translates into CASNEGTTNSGNTIYF.

The sample holds one count of this clone. The rearrangement links TRBV6-2 or TRBV6-3 to TRBJ2-5; no clear D gene. Germline V gives CDR1 MNHEY, CDR2 SVGEGT. The CDR3 loop spans 17 amino acids. V was cut by 0 bases and J by 2 bases, with 16 bases left in between. This CDR3 reads CASSYSSVTLIQETQYF. Here the CDR3 DNA reads TGTGCCAGCAGTTACTCGAGTGTGACTCTCATTCAAGAGACCCAGTACTTC.

The chain joins TRBV9 to TRBJ1-1; D not certain. V was trimmed by 4 bases and J by 6 bases, leaving 19 bases between them. The CDR3 has 15 residues. Germline values: CDR1 SGDLS, CDR2 YYNGEE. Here the CDR3 reads CASSPPDPPRAEAFF. DNA of the CDR3: TGTGCCAGCAGCCCTCCGGACCCGCCGAGGGCTGAAGCTTTCTTT.

This chain links TRBV27 with TRBJ1-2; D is unresolved. The CDR3 contains 17 residues. Germline V gene data show CDR1 as MNHEY and CDR2 as SMNVEV (reference sequence). V was shortened by 6 bases and J by 6 bases, with 26 bases between the two germline ends. CDR3 DNA sequence: TGTGCCAGCAGCAAGCTACCGCGGAGCAGCCGAGTCGATGGCTACACCTTC. It yields the protein CASSKLPRSSRVDGYTF.